At least ten counts were recorded for the clone carrying this T cell receptor (beta chain). The data were obtained in a study of T cells in Graves' hyperthyroidism and ophthalmopathy. Amplified TCR beta CDR3 regions came from RNA transcripts. The HTBI primer set served for first-round RT-PCR of the TCR CDR3. TCRdb redid the calling of the multiplex PCR reads with MiXCR, one entry per CDR3 protein. The data show 300,000 to 500,000 distinct CDR3 sequences, about 14% seen once. Germline CDR1 SEHNR, CDR2 FQNEAQ (reference sequence). This CDR3 has 14 amino acids. V lost 1 base, J lost 7 bases, and 11 bases lay in between.

This chain connects TRBV7-9 to TRBJ2-1; D is unresolved. This clonotype was sampled from a man between 45 and 60 years old with Graves' ophthalmopathy. Sequenced material: blood. CDR3 amino acids: CASSLDGRQNEQFF. As DNA, the CDR3 is TGTGCCAGCAGCTTAGATGGTCGGCAGAATGAGCAGTTCTTC.